Below, 14 T cell receptor beta chains from the same sample are listed, as sequenced in a study of blood T cell repertoires in COVID-19. Produced via immunoSEQ multiplex PCR; TCRdb's table is partial and in-frame only. The data show about 230,000 clones, 80% to 90% seen once. Input material: peripheral blood. These receptors were collected from a man between 45 and 60 years old with COVID-19, enrolled during active disease.

The V and J genes are TRBV25-1 and TRBJ2-1; TRBD2 aligns across 15 bases. The CDR3 is 15 residues long. J lost 8 bases, V lost 3 bases, and 2 bases had no gene match. Germline-derived CDR1 and CDR2 are MGHDK and SYGVNS. The CDR3 DNA reads TGTGCCAGCAGTGATAGGACTAGCGGGAGGGATGAGCAGTTCTTC. It yields the protein CASSDRTSGRDEQFF.

The chain uses TRBV7-2 and TRBJ1-5, with TRBD1 as a possible D gene (6 bases). Germline V gene sequence: CDR1 SGHTA, CDR2 FQGNSA. Trimming took off 5 bases at V and 3 bases at J, with 17 bases between the two ends. This CDR3 is 16 amino acids long. CDR3 region: CASSRGGRLDNQPQHF. The CDR3 coding sequence is TGTGCCAGCAGCCGGGGGGGCCGGCTCGACAATCAGCCCCAGCATTTT.

CDR3 loop: CASSLEDRGSSPLHF. The CDR3 nucleotides are TGTGCCAGCAGCTTAGAGGACAGGGGTTCATCACCCCTCCACTTT. The rearrangement joins TRBV7-2 to TRBJ1-6; 9 bases are a match to TRBD1. CDR1 and CDR2 from the germline V gene are SGHTA and FQGNSA. This CDR3 spans 15 amino acids. V dropped 1 base and J dropped 10; count of bases not matched to a gene: 5. Based on the CDR3 plus reference TRBV7-2 and TRBJ1-6, the full variable domain is GAGVSQSPSNKVTEKGKDVELRCDPISGHTALYWYRQSLGQGLEFLIYFQGNSAPDKSGLPSDRFSAERTGGSVSTLTIQRTQQEDSAVYLCASSLEDRGSSPLHFGNGTRLTVT.

The gene calls are TRBV30 and TRBJ1-2; tentatively, D is TRBD1 (5 bases). Trimming stripped 1 base from V and 0 bases from J, with 12 bases between. CDR1 is GTSNPN and CDR2 is SVGIG in the germline V gene (reference sequence). CDR3 length equals 15 residues. The CDR3 DNA sequence: TGTGCCTGGAGTGGGTCGGACATCACTAACTATGGCTACACCTTC. It specifies CAWSGSDITNYGYTF.

The chain couples TRBV5-4 to TRBJ2-7, with TRBD1 matching over 9 bases. Germline V gives CDR1 SGHNT, CDR2 YYREEE (reference sequence). V gave up 1 base and J gave up 5 bases; unmatched junction bases: 7. This CDR3 has 15 residues. CDR3 region: CASSLTGTGSHEQYF. CDR3 sequence (DNA): TGTGCCAGCAGCTTGACCGGGACAGGGAGTCACGAGCAGTACTTC.

V usage is TRBV7-2 and J usage is TRBJ2-1, with a weak D call TRBD1 (5 bases). The CDR3 contains 15 residues. Trimming stripped 3 bases from V and 6 bases from J, with 15 bases between. Germline lookup yields CDR1 SGHTA and CDR2 FQGNSA. The CDR3 DNA is TGTGCCAGCAGCTTCCGGATCCAGGGTAGCAATGAGCAGTTCTTC. Translated, it gives CASSFRIQGSNEQFF. Based on the CDR3 plus reference TRBV7-2 and TRBJ2-1, the full variable domain is GAGVSQSPSNKVTEKGKDVELRCDPISGHTALYWYRQSLGQGLEFLIYFQGNSAPDKSGLPSDRFSAERTGGSVSTLTIQRTQQEDSAVYLCASSFRIQGSNEQFFGPGTRLTVL.

The chain uses TRBV29-1 and TRBJ1-5; no clear D. Trimming shortened V by 4 bases and J by 6 bases, and 13 bases separated the two germline ends. The CDR3 is 13 residues long. The germline V gene has CDR1 SQVTM and CDR2 ANQGSEA. The CDR3 is CSVVSNRGQPQHF. Here the CDR3 DNA reads TGCAGCGTTGTATCTAATCGGGGTCAGCCCCAGCATTTT.

The chain has TRBV30 and TRBJ1-5; D may be TRBD1 (6 bases). The germline gives CDR1 GTSNPN, CDR2 SVGIG (reference sequence). This CDR3 is 14 amino acids long. The V gene lost 3 bases and the J gene lost 2 bases, with 11 bases spanning the gap. The CDR3 here is CAWRGAGGNQPQHF. In DNA form, the CDR3 reads TGTGCCTGGAGAGGGGCAGGGGGCAATCAGCCCCAGCATTTT.

The chain has TRBV6-5 and TRBJ2-1, with TRBD2 matching 13 bases. The V gene end was trimmed by 4 bases and the J gene end by 9 bases; junction bases not matched to a gene: 9. This CDR3 spans 16 amino acids. The germline V gene has CDR1 MNHEY and CDR2 SVGAGI. This CDR3 reads CASSSPGTSGIGEQFF. The DNA of the CDR3 is TGTGCCAGCAGTTCACCCGGGACTAGCGGGATTGGTGAGCAGTTCTTC.

DNA of the CDR3: TGTGCCAGTAGTAGAGACGGAGACTATGGCTACACCTTC. Encoded protein: CASSRDGDYGYTF. V usage is TRBV19 and J usage is TRBJ1-2; D is ambiguous. CDR3 size: 13 residues. V was cut by 4 bases and J by 3 bases, with 9 bases left in between. CDR1 is LNHDA and CDR2 is SQIVND in the germline V gene (reference sequence). Supplemented by reference TRBV19 and TRBJ1-2, the full variable domain reads DGGITQSPKYLFRKEGQNVTLSCEQNLNHDAMYWYRQDPGQGLRLIYYSQIVNDFQKGDIAEGYSVSREKKESFPLTVTSAQKNPTAFYLCASSRDGDYGYTFGSGTRLTVV.

The chain has TRBV11-2 and TRBJ2-2, with D perhaps matching TRBD1 (6 bases). From germline, CDR1 is SGHAT and CDR2 FQNNGV. V gave up 4 bases and J gave up 5 bases, with 11 bases separating them. This CDR3 is built from 14 residues. The chain's CDR3 is CASSSGQWTGELFF. CDR3 in DNA: TGTGCCAGCAGCTCTGGACAGTGGACCGGGGAGCTGTTTTTT.

The count of this clone is one. J is TRBJ2-5 and V is TRBV28, with D tentatively TRBD2 (7 bases). Germline V gene data show CDR1 as MDHEN and CDR2 as SYDVKM. The ends were cut back, 3 bases at V and 4 bases at J, with 12 bases in the middle. The CDR3 sequence is 14 residues long. Here the CDR3 DNA reads TGTGCCAGCAGTTTCTGGGGGGGCCGAGAGACCCAGTACTTC. Translated, it gives CASSFWGGRETQYF.

The chain employs TRBV5-1 and TRBJ1-1; 9 bases are a match to TRBD1. V gave up 2 bases and J gave up 7 bases; unmatched junction bases: 6. Germline-derived CDR1 and CDR2 are SGHRS and YFSETQ. The CDR3 sequence is 14 residues long. CDR3 amino acids: CASSFQDRGREAFF. CDR3 nucleotide sequence: TGCGCCAGCAGCTTCCAGGACAGGGGTCGTGAAGCTTTCTTT.

The chain couples TRBV24-1 to TRBJ2-2; 8 nucleotides match TRBD1. The CDR3 runs to 15 residues. J was trimmed by 1 base and V by 10 bases; bases with no gene match: 7. Germline lookup yields CDR1 KGHDR and CDR2 SFDVKD. Here the CDR3 DNA reads TGTGCCACTGAAATGACAGGGGTGAACACCGGGGAGCTGTTTTTT. Encoded protein: CATEMTGVNTGELFF.